This T cell receptor (beta chain) stems from a study of CD4 T cells in relation to SARS-CoV-2 and coronaviruses. Whole-study results and caveats: Crossreactivity was assessed only for spike protein, not other viral proteins. Crossreactive clones expanded significantly less to SARS-CoV-2 than monoreactive clones.

Clones were sequenced by immunoSEQ multiplex PCR, and TCRdb holds only the in-frame ones, with some missing. The sample yields 20,000 to 25,000 clones, 55% to 80% seen once. Comment on this clone: Antigen unknown.

The germline CDR1 and CDR2 sequences are LNHDA and SQIVND (reference sequence). The CDR3 runs 13 residues. Trimming shortened V by 1 base and J by 3 bases, and 6 bases separated the two germline ends. The unexposed donors gave CD4+ T cells in 2011-2018, prior to COVID-19. CD4+ T cells were isolated from the cells after about nine days of culture. Testing used SARS-CoV-2 S/N and four cold-coronavirus spikes on unexposed-donor CD4+ T cells, cells permitting. This chain uses TRBV19 with TRBJ1-1; D not certain. Sequenced input: CD4+ T cells from PBMCs, cultured in vitro. This receptor was obtained from a human donor in good health. The CDR3 sequence is CASSIGFDTEAFF. The CDR3 region has the DNA TGTGCCAGTAGTATAGGGTTCGACACTGAAGCTTTCTTT. Full variable domain (missing parts from reference TRBV19 and TRBJ1-1): DGGITQSPKYLFRKEGQNVTLSCEQNLNHDAMYWYRQDPGQGLRLIYYSQIVNDFQKGDIAEGYSVSREKKESFPLTVTSAQKNPTAFYLCASSIGFDTEAFFGQGTRLTVV.